This TCR beta chain was obtained from a study of identical twins. From the 5' RACE reads, TCRdb called clonotypes with MiXCR, one entry per CDR3 protein. Of fewer than 800,000 distinct CDR3 sequences in the sample, under 8.5% are singletons; the top ten hold 1.6%. V shed 3 bases and J shed 1 base, with 19 bases lying between them. This CDR3 region has 17 residues. This clonotype has only a few counts. The sample was also linked to a second study, of yellow fever vaccine responses in identical twins.

The TCR originated in a woman aged 18-35 years in good health. Sample: PBMCs. The genes are TRBV12-3 or TRBV12-4 and TRBJ2-7, with D perhaps TRBD2 (6 bases). This chain's CDR3 is CASSFTPLSGFSYEQYF. The CDR3 DNA follows: TGTGCCAGCAGTTTTACCCCCCTGAGCGGGTTTTCCTACGAGCAGTACTTC.